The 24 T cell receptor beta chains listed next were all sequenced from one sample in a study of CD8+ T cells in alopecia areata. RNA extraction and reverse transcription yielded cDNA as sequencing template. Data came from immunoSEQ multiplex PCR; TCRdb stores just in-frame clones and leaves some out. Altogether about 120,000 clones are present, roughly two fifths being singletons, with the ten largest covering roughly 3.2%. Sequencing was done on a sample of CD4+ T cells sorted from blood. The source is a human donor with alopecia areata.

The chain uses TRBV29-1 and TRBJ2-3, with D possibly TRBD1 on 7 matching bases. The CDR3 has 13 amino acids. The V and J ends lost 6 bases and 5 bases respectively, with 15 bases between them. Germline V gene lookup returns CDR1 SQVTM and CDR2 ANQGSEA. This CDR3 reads CSVEGANQDTQYF. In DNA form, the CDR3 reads TGCAGCGTGGAGGGGGCAAATCAAGATACGCAGTATTTT.

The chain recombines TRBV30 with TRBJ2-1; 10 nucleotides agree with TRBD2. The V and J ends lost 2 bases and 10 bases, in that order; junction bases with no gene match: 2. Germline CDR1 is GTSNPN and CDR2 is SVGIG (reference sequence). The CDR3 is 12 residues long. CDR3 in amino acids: CAWSFSGGEQFF. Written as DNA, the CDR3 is TGTGCCTGGAGTTTTAGCGGGGGGGAGCAGTTCTTC.

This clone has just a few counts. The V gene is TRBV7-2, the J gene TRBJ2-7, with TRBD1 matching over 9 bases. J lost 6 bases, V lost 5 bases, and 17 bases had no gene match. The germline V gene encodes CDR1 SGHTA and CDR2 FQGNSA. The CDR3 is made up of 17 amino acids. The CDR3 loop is CASSAQPLQGAASEQYF. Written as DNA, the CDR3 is TGTGCCAGCAGCGCCCAGCCACTACAGGGGGCAGCGTCCGAGCAGTACTTC.

CDR3 nucleotides: TGTGCCAGCAGCTTATTCGGACGGAACTATGGCTACACCTTC. Translation: CASSLFGRNYGYTF. The chain joins TRBV7-2 to TRBJ1-2; D unresolved. There are 14 residues in the CDR3. V lost 2 bases to trimming and J lost 2 bases, with 9 bases between them. The germline CDR1 and CDR2 sequences are SGHTA and FQGNSA.

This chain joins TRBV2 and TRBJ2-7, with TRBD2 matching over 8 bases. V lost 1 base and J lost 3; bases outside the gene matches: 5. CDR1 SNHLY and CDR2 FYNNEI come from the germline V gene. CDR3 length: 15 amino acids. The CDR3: CASSEGGAGVYEQYF. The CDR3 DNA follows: TGTGCCAGCAGTGAAGGGGGAGCGGGAGTCTACGAGCAGTACTTC.

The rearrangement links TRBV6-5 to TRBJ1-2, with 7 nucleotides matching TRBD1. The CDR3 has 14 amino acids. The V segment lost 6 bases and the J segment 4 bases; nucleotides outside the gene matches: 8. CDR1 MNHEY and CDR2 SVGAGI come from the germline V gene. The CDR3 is CASSRQGLLYGYTF. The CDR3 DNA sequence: TGTGCCAGCAGCAGACAGGGACTACTCTATGGCTACACCTTC.

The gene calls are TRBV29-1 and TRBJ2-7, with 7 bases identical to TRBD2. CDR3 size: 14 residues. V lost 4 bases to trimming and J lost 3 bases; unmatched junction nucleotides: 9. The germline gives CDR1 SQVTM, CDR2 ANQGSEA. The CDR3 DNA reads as TGCAGCGTTGCCGACGGGTCGGGGGGCTACGAGCAGTACTTC. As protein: CSVADGSGGYEQYF.

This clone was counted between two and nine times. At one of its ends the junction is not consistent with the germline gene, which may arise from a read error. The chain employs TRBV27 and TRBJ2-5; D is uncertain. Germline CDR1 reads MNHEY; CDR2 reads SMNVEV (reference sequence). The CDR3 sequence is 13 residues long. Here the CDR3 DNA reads TGTGCCAGCAGTTTATCGTACCAGGAGACCCAGTACTTC. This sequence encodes CASSLSYQETQYF.

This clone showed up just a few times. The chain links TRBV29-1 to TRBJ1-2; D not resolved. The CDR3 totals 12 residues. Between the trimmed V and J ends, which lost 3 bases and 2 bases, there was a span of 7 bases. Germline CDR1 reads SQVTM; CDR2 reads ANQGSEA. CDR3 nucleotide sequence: TGCAGCGTTGATGGGGAAAACTATGGCTACACCTTC. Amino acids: CSVDGENYGYTF. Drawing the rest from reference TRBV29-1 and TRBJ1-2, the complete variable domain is SAVISQKPSRDICQRGTSLTIQCQVDSQVTMMFWYRQQPGQSLTLIATANQGSEATYESGFVIDKFPISRPNLTFSTLTVSNMSPEDSSIYLCSVDGENYGYTFGSGTRLTVV.

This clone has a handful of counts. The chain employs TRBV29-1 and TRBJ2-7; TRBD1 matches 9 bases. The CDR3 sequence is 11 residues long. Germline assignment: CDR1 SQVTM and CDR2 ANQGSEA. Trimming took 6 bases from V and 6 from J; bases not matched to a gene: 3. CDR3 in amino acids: CSVSTGGEQYF. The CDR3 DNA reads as TGCAGCGTATCGACAGGGGGCGAGCAGTACTTC.

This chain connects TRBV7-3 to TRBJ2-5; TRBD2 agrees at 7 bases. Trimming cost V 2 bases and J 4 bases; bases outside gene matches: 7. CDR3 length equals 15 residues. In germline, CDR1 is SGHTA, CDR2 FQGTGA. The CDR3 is CASSLRRLAAETQYF. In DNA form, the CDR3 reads TGTGCCAGCAGCTTACGTCGGCTAGCGGCAGAGACCCAGTACTTC. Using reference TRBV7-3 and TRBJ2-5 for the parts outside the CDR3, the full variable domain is GAGVSQTPSNKVTEKGKYVELRCDPISGHTALYWYRQSLGQGPEFLIYFQGTGAADDSGLPNDRFFAVRPEGSVSTLKIQRTERGDSAVYLCASSLRRLAAETQYFGPGTRLLVL.

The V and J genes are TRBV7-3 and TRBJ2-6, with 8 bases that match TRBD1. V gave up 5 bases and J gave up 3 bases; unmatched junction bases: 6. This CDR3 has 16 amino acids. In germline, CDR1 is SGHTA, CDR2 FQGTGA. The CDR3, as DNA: TGTGCCAGCAGCACGTCAGGGGGCTTTGGGGCCAACGTCCTGACTTTC. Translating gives CASSTSGGFGANVLTF.

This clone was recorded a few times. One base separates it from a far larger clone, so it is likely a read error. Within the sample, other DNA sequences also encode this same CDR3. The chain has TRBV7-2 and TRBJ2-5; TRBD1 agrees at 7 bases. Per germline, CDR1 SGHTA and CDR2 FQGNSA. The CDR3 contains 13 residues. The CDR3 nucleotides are TGCGCCAGCAGCTCGGGACAGCAAGAGACCCAGTACTTC. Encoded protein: CASSSGQQETQYF. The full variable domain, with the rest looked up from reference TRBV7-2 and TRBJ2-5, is GAGVSQSPSNKVTEKGKDVELRCDPISGHTALYWYRQSLGQGLEFLIYFQGNSAPDKSGLPSDRFSAERTGGSVSTLTIQRTQQEDSAVYLCASSSGQQETQYFGPGTRLLVL.

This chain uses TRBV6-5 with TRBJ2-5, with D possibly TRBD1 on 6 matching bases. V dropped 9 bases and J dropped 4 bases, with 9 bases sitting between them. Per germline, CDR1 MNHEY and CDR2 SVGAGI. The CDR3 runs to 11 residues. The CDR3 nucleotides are TGTGCCAGTACAGGGCGAGAGACCCAGTACTTC. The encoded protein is CASTGRETQYF.

CDR3 amino acids: CASSLEPSNYGYTF. CDR3 nucleotides: TGCGCCAGCAGCTTGGAACCCTCTAACTATGGCTACACCTTC. The chain has TRBV5-1 and TRBJ1-2; no firm D call. Between the trimmed V and J ends, which lost 0 bases and 0 bases, there was a span of 6 bases. In germline, CDR1 is SGHRS, CDR2 YFSETQ. This CDR3 has 14 residues.

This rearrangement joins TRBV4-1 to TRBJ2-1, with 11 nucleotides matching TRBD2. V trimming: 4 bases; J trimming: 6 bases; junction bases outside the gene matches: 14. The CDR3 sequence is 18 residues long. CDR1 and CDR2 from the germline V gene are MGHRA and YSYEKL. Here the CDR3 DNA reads TGCGCCAGCAGCCCGACCCTACTAGCGGGAGTATCCGGCAATGAGCAGTTCTTC. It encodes CASSPTLLAGVSGNEQFF.

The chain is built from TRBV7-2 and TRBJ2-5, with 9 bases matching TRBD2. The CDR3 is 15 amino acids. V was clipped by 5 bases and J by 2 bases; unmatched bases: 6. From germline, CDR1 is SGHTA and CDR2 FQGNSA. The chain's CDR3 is CASSTRLAEQETQYF. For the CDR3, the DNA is TGTGCCAGCAGCACACGACTAGCGGAACAAGAGACCCAGTACTTC.

Here the CDR3 DNA reads TGTGCCAGCAGCTTGCAACATGGGGGCCAGCATTTT. Translated: CASSLQHGGQHF. The V call is TRBV7-9, the J call TRBJ1-5; maybe TRBD1 (5 bases). Germline V gene lookup returns CDR1 SEHNR and CDR2 FQNEAQ (reference sequence). The CDR3 covers 12 residues. The V gene lost 3 bases and the J gene lost 12 bases, with 12 bases spanning the gap.

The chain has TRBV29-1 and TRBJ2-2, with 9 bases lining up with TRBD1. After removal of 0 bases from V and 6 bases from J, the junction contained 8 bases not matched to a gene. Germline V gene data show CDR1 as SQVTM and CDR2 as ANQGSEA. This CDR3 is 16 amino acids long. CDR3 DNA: TGCAGCGTTGAAGATGGGGACAGGGTTTCGCCCGGGGAGCTGTTTTTT. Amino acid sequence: CSVEDGDRVSPGELFF.

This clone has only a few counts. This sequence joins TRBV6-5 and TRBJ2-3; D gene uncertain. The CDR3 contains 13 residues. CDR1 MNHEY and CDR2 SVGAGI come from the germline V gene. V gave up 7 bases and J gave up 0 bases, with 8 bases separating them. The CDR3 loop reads CASKAPSTDTQYF. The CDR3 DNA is TGTGCCAGCAAGGCACCCAGCACAGATACGCAGTATTTT.

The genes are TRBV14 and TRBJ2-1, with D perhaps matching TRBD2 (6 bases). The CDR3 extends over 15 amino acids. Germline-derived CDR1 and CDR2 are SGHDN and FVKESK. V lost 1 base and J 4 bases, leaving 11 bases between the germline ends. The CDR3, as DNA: TGTGCCAGCAGCCAAGTGGGGACTCAATACAATGAGCAGTTCTTC. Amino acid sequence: CASSQVGTQYNEQFF.

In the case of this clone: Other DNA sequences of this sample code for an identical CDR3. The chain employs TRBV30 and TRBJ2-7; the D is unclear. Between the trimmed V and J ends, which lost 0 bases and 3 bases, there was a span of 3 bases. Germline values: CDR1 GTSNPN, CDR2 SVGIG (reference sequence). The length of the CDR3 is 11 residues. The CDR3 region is CAWSVRYEQYF. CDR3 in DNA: TGTGCCTGGAGTGTTCGCTACGAGCAGTACTTC.

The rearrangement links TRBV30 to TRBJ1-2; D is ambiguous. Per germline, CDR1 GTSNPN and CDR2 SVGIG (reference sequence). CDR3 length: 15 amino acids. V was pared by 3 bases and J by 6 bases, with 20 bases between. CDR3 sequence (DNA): TGTGCCTGGAGAGGGTGGGGTGATGTGATAGATGGCTACACCTTC. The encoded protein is CAWRGWGDVIDGYTF. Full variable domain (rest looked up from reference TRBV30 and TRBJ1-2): SQTIHQWPATLVQPVGSPLSLECTVEGTSNPNLYWYRQAAGRGLQLLFYSVGIGQISSEVPQNLSASRPQDRQFILSSKKLLLSDSGFYLCAWRGWGDVIDGYTFGSGTRLTVV.

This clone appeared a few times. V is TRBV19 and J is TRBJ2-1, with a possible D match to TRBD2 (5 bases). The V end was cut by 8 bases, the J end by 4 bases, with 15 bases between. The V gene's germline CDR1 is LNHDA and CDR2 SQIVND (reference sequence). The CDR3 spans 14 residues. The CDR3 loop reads CASSARRSYNEQFF. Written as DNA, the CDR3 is TGTGCCAGTTCAGCGAGGAGGTCTTACAATGAGCAGTTCTTC.